These 6 T cell receptor beta chains were sequenced from one sample in a study of OX40 agonist ivuxolimab in advanced cancers. TCRdb's table, derived via immunoSEQ multiplex PCR, lists solely in-frame clones and lacks some. Of 44,000 or so clones in the sample, about four fifths were seen once. Sequencing used CD4+ or CD8+ T cells sorted from blood, obtained in a trial of the OX40 agonist ivuxolimab. The receptors originated from an adult with an advanced solid tumor such as melanoma, head and neck, liver or kidney cancer.

The chain employs TRBV21-1 and TRBJ2-2; the table's D call TRBD1 went unverified against the DNA. TRBV21-1 is a pseudogene locus. CDR3 length: 19 amino acids. Written as DNA, the CDR3 is TGTGCCAGCACCCAAGGAGGCCGAGAAAGGGGGAAGAACACCGGGGAGCTGTTTTTT. It specifies CASTQGGRERGKNTGELFF.

The gene calls are TRBV7-3 and TRBJ2-3, with TRBD2 matching 14 bases. From germline, CDR1 is SGHTA and CDR2 FQGTGA. V shed 1 base, J shed 1 base, and the junction held 10 bases outside the gene matches. This CDR3 is 20 amino acids long. The CDR3 bases are TGTGCCAGCAGCTTAATCCCCAATCCGGGACTAGCGGGGGGCACAGATACGCAGTATTTT. It yields the protein CASSLIPNPGLAGGTDTQYF.

The chain uses TRBV6-5 and TRBJ1-1; D gene ambiguous. The CDR3 is made up of 13 amino acids. Germline loops: CDR1 MNHEY, CDR2 SVGAGI. Trimming took 4 bases from V and 6 from J, leaving 12 bases between them. The CDR3 region is CASSLQQGAEAFF. The CDR3, as DNA: TGTGCCAGCAGTTTGCAACAAGGAGCTGAAGCTTTCTTT.

This clone was observed a handful of times. V gene TRBV5-1 combines with J gene TRBJ1-4; 9 nucleotides align to TRBD1. The junction had 4 bases not matched to a gene; V was cut back by 4 bases and J by 6 bases. Germline values: CDR1 SGHRS, CDR2 YFSETQ. CDR3 size: 14 residues. CDR3: CASSRTGDYEKLFF. The CDR3 DNA is TGCGCCAGCAGCCGGACAGGGGATTATGAAAAACTGTTTTTT.

This rearrangement joins TRBV30 to TRBJ1-1; 9 bases match TRBD1. V lost 3 bases to trimming and J lost 4 bases; unmatched junction nucleotides: 6. Germline loops: CDR1 GTSNPN, CDR2 SVGIG (reference sequence). The CDR3 has 14 residues. Here the CDR3 reads CAWRVLTGGTEAFF. The CDR3 bases are TGTGCCTGGAGAGTCCTGACAGGGGGCACTGAAGCTTTCTTT.

The J gene is TRBJ1-2, the V gene TRBV5-1, with 8 bases aligning to TRBD1. Looked up from germline, CDR1 is SGHRS and CDR2 is YFSETQ. With 4 bases clipped from V and 3 bases from J, the junction kept 5 bases outside the gene matches. This CDR3 has 14 residues. CDR3 loop: CASSGQGGYYGYTF. The CDR3 region has the DNA TGCGCCAGCAGCGGACAGGGAGGTTACTATGGCTACACCTTC.